This T cell receptor beta chain was sequenced in a study of patients and donors after allogeneic stem cell transplantation. The CDR3 has 16 residues. The V and J ends lost 6 bases and 2 bases, in that order; junction bases with no gene match: 9. Germline values: CDR1 SEHNR, CDR2 FQNEAQ (reference sequence). A single record per CDR3 protein comes from TCRdb applying MiXCR to the RT-PCR reads. Here the sample spans approximately 88,000 distinct CDR3 sequences, 5% being singletons. The source material was blood, either unsorted or a sorted T cell fraction (not recorded which). The chain employs TRBV7-9 and TRBJ1-3, with 8 bases that match TRBD1. The TCR was taken from a human donor who was either an allogeneic HSCT recipient or a stem cell or donor lymphocyte infusion donor (not recorded which). It is not recorded whose cells these are; they may come from a transplant donor. The CDR3 DNA is TGTGCCAGCAGTCGCGGACAGGGAGGGACTGGAAACACCATATATTTT. It translates to CASSRGQGGTGNTIYF.